What follows describes a single T cell receptor beta chain. The CDR3 sequence is 17 residues long. J gave up 0 bases and V 4 bases, and 4 bases lay outside the gene matches. Germline lookup yields CDR1 KGHDR and CDR2 SFDVKD. These data belong to a study of blood T cell repertoires in COVID-19. Study in general: The origin of the acute and convalescent COVID-19 samples was the United States, Italy and Spain. Nucleic acid was either cDNA or gDNA, and it came from T cells, B-cell-depleted T cells, or PBMCs.

Authors' methods: How many nucleated cells were present was estimated from reference gene primer amplification. Measured with immunoSEQ multiplex PCR; TCRdb has only the in-frame clones, and not every one. From that table come the V and J calls and clone size; the DNA was used to work out D and trimming. The sample carries over 100,000 clones, 75% to 90% recorded once. The sequenced sample consisted of peripheral blood. The chain couples TRBV24-1 to TRBJ1-3, with 11 nucleotides matching TRBD1. This TCR was sampled from a human donor in a cohort sampled during active COVID-19. DNA of the CDR3: TGTGCCACCAGTGACACCGGGACAGGGGGCTCTGGAAACACCATATATTTT. Residues: CATSDTGTGGSGNTIYF.